Following are 23 T cell receptor beta chains from one sample sequenced in a study of CD8+CD57+ T cells in acquired aplastic anemia. By flow cytometry, patients selected for sequencing had shown an expansion of CD8+CD57+ cells. According to the study, genomic DNA was the template for TCR beta VDJ and CDR3 profiling. TCRdb re-analysed the reads in MiXCR, keeping a single row per CDR3 protein. The sample lists 120,000 or so distinct CDR3 sequences; approximately 40% were seen once. Sequenced input: sorted CD4+, CD8+, or CD8+CD57+ T cells (not recorded which) from PBMCs. Receptors were obtained from a human donor with aplastic anemia.

The chain carries TRBV19 and TRBJ2-1; D gene uncertain. Germline assignment: CDR1 LNHDA and CDR2 SQIVND (reference sequence). This CDR3 has 15 residues. V lost 0 bases, J lost 5 bases, and 11 bases lay in between. The CDR3 nucleotides are TGTGCCAGTAGTATAGAGCCGGAGCGAAACAATGAGCAGTTCTTC. This sequence encodes CASSIEPERNNEQFF.

This clonotype was seen a few times. The chain links TRBV6-2 or TRBV6-3 to TRBJ2-2; TRBD2 matches 7 bases. The ends lost 7 bases at V and 7 bases at J; junction bases unmatched: 6. The CDR3 has 13 residues. CDR1 and CDR2 (germline): MNHEY, SVGEGT. The CDR3 nucleotides read TGTGCCAGCAAGCCGGCGGGAGTCGGGGAGCTGTTTTTT. Its protein is CASKPAGVGELFF.

This clonotype was seen repeatedly, ten times or more. This sequence joins TRBV7-6 and TRBJ2-7, with 10 nucleotides matching TRBD1. The V gene's germline CDR1 is SGHVS and CDR2 FNYEAQ. Unmatched junction bases numbered 12, after V lost 2 bases and J lost 2 bases. There are 18 residues in the CDR3. The CDR3 DNA reads as TGTGCCAGCAGCTTACGGGGCCCCGGGACAGGGGTAACCTACGAGCAGTACTTC. It specifies CASSLRGPGTGVTYEQYF.

This rearrangement joins TRBV20-1 to TRBJ1-2; 10 nucleotides match TRBD1. The V segment lost 2 bases and the J segment 5 bases; nucleotides outside the gene matches: 5. The CDR3 has 14 residues. The V gene's germline CDR1 is DFQATT and CDR2 SNEGSKA (reference sequence). The DNA for the CDR3 is TGCAGTGCTAGACGGGACAGGGGCAGGTATGGCTACACCTTC. Translated: CSARRDRGRYGYTF.

The rearrangement links TRBV15 to TRBJ2-7, with 8 bases identical to TRBD1. The V gene's germline CDR1 is LNHNV and CDR2 YYDKDF (reference sequence). CDR3 length: 14 residues. V shed 6 bases, J shed 5 bases, and the junction held 9 bases outside the gene matches. CDR3 sequence reads: CATRSGQGWDEQYF. In DNA form, the CDR3 reads TGTGCCACCAGGTCAGGACAGGGCTGGGACGAGCAGTACTTC.

This clonotype showed up many times. The chain employs TRBV24-1 and TRBJ2-1, with 12 bases aligning to TRBD2. The CDR3 contains 17 residues. Looked up from germline, CDR1 is KGHDR and CDR2 is SFDVKD. V gave up 4 bases and J gave up 7 bases; unmatched junction bases: 10. For the CDR3, the DNA is TGTGCCACCAGTGACAAGACTAGCGGGGGCCCAAGAAATGAGCAGTTCTTC. Translating gives CATSDKTSGGPRNEQFF.

This clonotype was picked up many times. CDR3 nucleotide sequence: TGTGCCAGCAGCTTCTACAGGGCCGGGGGGCGATACTTC. Its protein is CASSFYRAGGRYF. V is TRBV5-7 and J is TRBJ2-7, with a weak D call TRBD2 (7 bases). TRBV5-7 is filed as an ORF, its function uncertain. The CDR3 length is 13 residues. With 2 bases removed from V and 13 bases from J, the gap between germline ends came to 19 bases.

The rearrangement joins TRBV29-1 to TRBJ2-4; 9 positions match TRBD1. The CDR3 totals 12 residues. Germline V lookup: CDR1 SQVTM, CDR2 ANQGSEA. V trimming: 7 bases; J trimming: 8 bases; junction bases outside the gene matches: 6. The CDR3 sequence is CSAADRGDIQYF. CDR3 DNA: TGCAGCGCTGCGGACAGGGGAGACATTCAGTACTTC.

This clonotype was recorded many times. The rearrangement uses TRBV5-1 and TRBJ1-2, with D possibly being TRBD1 (6 bases). The CDR3 extends over 16 amino acids. Germline V lookup: CDR1 SGHRS, CDR2 YFSETQ. V was shortened by 4 bases and J by 4 bases, with 20 bases between the two germline ends. CDR3 sequence: CASSPLDGGLGYGYTF. CDR3 coding DNA: TGCGCCAGCAGCCCCTTGGACGGGGGGCTTGGCTATGGCTACACCTTC.

This clonotype has a handful of counts. The rearrangement joins TRBV28 to TRBJ2-7; D not certain. V gave up 6 bases and J gave up 2 bases, with 8 bases separating them. This CDR3 contains 12 residues. Germline V gene sequence: CDR1 MDHEN, CDR2 SYDVKM. CDR3: CASRSGTYEQYF. For the CDR3, the DNA is TGTGCCAGCAGGTCAGGCACCTACGAGCAGTACTTC.

Ten or more counts support this clonotype. The V gene is TRBV14, the J gene TRBJ1-1, with D unresolved. Looked up from germline, CDR1 is SGHDN and CDR2 is FVKESK. The CDR3 is 13 amino acids. The V end was cut by 1 base, the J end by 4 bases, with 7 bases between. In DNA, the CDR3 is TGTGCCAGCAGCCAAGGGGCGGTCACTGAAGCTTTCTTT. As protein: CASSQGAVTEAFF.

This clonotype was observed a single time. V usage is TRBV29-1 and J usage is TRBJ2-1; 12 positions agree with TRBD2. The germline V gene encodes CDR1 SQVTM and CDR2 ANQGSEA. V gave up 6 bases and J gave up 8 bases; unmatched junction bases: 8. The CDR3 consists of 14 residues. The CDR3: CSVDPSGGAHEQFF. The DNA for the CDR3 is TGCAGCGTAGATCCTAGCGGGGGGGCTCATGAGCAGTTCTTC.

This clonotype was seen at least ten times. This chain uses TRBV4-2 with TRBJ2-2; TRBD2 matches at 7 bases. V dropped 0 bases and J dropped 1; count of bases not matched to a gene: 2. Germline V CDR1 and CDR2: LGHNA, YNFKEQ. CDR3 length equals 16 residues. The DNA of the CDR3 is TGTGCCAGCAGCCAAGAAGTAGCGGGGAACACCGGGGAGCTGTTTTTT. It is translated as CASSQEVAGNTGELFF.

As regards this clonotype: A much larger clone differs by one base, so this may be a read error. The chain joins TRBV12-3 or TRBV12-4 to TRBJ1-4, with D possibly TRBD1 on 5 matching bases. V dropped 4 bases and J dropped 5 bases, with 14 bases sitting between them. CDR3 length equals 15 residues. Here the CDR3 DNA reads TGTGCCAGCAGTTGGCAAAGGGAGGGGAATGAAAAACTGTTTTTT. It yields the protein CASSWQREGNEKLFF.

The gene calls are TRBV2 and TRBJ1-1; 9 positions match TRBD1. The germline gives CDR1 SNHLY, CDR2 FYNNEI. This CDR3 has 15 residues. V trimming: 7 bases; J trimming: 5 bases; junction bases outside the gene matches: 11. CDR3 protein: CASTLLGQGRTEAFF. The CDR3, as DNA: TGTGCCAGCACCCTCCTCGGACAGGGGCGGACTGAAGCTTTCTTT.

As concerns this clonotype: An end of the junction differs from the germline gene, which may be a read error. The V and J genes are TRBV5-1 and TRBJ1-1, with a weak D call TRBD1 (6 bases). CDR1 and CDR2 (germline): SGHRS, YFSETQ. The CDR3 covers 16 residues. The CDR3, as DNA: TGCCCCAGCAGCTTTTCAGGGGCCCCTAGGAACACTGAGGCTTTCTTT. Encoded protein: CPSSFSGAPRNTEAFF.

This clonotype has a handful of counts. This chain joins TRBV6-2 or TRBV6-3 and TRBJ1-5; D is undetermined. CDR1 is MNHEY and CDR2 is SVGEGT in the germline V gene. V shed 4 bases and J shed 0 bases, with 10 bases lying between them. The CDR3 runs 15 residues. The CDR3 loop is CASSSNSPSNQPQHF. The CDR3 DNA reads as TGTGCCAGCAGTTCAAACAGCCCTAGCAATCAGCCCCAGCATTTT.

The chain carries TRBV5-4 and TRBJ1-2; D may be TRBD1 (6 bases). With 4 bases removed from V and 0 bases from J, the gap between germline ends came to 13 bases. The CDR3 covers 15 residues. From germline, CDR1 is SGHNT and CDR2 YYREEE (reference sequence). The CDR3 is CASSPPQGSNYGYTF. In DNA, the CDR3 is TGTGCCAGCAGCCCCCCACAGGGATCTAACTATGGCTACACCTTC.

This clonotype came up many times. The chain links TRBV7-9 to TRBJ1-5; D perhaps matches TRBD1 (5 bases). From germline, CDR1 is SEHNR and CDR2 FQNEAQ (reference sequence). The germline V and J ends were trimmed by 5 bases and 7 bases, with 12 bases remaining between them. This CDR3 spans 13 amino acids. CDR3: CASSVTQGQPQHF. The CDR3 DNA follows: TGTGCCAGCAGCGTTACCCAGGGCCAGCCCCAGCATTTT.

The chain has TRBV2 and TRBJ1-5; D remains unclear. This CDR3 spans 12 amino acids. Germline values: CDR1 SNHLY, CDR2 FYNNEI. The ends were cut back, 8 bases at V and 3 bases at J, with 8 bases in the middle. CDR3 protein: CASDRPNQPQHF. CDR3 nucleotides: TGTGCCAGCGATAGGCCCAATCAGCCCCAGCATTTT.

This clonotype was counted only a few times. The CDR3 region has the DNA TGTGCCAGTAGTATCTCCGGGGAGCTGTTTTTT. It translates to CASSISGELFF. The chain carries TRBV19 and TRBJ2-2; D ambiguous. The germline CDR1 and CDR2 sequences are LNHDA and SQIVND (reference sequence). The CDR3 is made up of 11 amino acids. V lost 3 bases to trimming and J lost 6 bases, with 2 bases between them.

This clonotype was found many times. The chain is built from TRBV7-2 and TRBJ2-1; 7 bases line up with TRBD1. The CDR3 loop spans 15 amino acids. After removal of 6 bases from V and 3 bases from J, the junction contained 8 bases not matched to a gene. The germline V gene has CDR1 SGHTA and CDR2 FQGNSA. The CDR3: CASSSRQGLYNEQFF. The CDR3 DNA reads TGTGCCAGCAGTTCCCGACAGGGCCTCTACAATGAGCAGTTCTTC.

This clonotype was seen ten or more times. The chain links TRBV19 to TRBJ1-4; D perhaps matches TRBD1 (6 bases). The CDR3 extends over 14 amino acids. Germline V gene sequence: CDR1 LNHDA, CDR2 SQIVND (reference sequence). The ends were cut back, 10 bases at V and 4 bases at J, with 16 bases in the middle. As DNA, the CDR3 is TGTGCCAACGGAGGGGGTTATGGTAATGAAAAACTGTTTTTT. Its protein is CANGGGYGNEKLFF.